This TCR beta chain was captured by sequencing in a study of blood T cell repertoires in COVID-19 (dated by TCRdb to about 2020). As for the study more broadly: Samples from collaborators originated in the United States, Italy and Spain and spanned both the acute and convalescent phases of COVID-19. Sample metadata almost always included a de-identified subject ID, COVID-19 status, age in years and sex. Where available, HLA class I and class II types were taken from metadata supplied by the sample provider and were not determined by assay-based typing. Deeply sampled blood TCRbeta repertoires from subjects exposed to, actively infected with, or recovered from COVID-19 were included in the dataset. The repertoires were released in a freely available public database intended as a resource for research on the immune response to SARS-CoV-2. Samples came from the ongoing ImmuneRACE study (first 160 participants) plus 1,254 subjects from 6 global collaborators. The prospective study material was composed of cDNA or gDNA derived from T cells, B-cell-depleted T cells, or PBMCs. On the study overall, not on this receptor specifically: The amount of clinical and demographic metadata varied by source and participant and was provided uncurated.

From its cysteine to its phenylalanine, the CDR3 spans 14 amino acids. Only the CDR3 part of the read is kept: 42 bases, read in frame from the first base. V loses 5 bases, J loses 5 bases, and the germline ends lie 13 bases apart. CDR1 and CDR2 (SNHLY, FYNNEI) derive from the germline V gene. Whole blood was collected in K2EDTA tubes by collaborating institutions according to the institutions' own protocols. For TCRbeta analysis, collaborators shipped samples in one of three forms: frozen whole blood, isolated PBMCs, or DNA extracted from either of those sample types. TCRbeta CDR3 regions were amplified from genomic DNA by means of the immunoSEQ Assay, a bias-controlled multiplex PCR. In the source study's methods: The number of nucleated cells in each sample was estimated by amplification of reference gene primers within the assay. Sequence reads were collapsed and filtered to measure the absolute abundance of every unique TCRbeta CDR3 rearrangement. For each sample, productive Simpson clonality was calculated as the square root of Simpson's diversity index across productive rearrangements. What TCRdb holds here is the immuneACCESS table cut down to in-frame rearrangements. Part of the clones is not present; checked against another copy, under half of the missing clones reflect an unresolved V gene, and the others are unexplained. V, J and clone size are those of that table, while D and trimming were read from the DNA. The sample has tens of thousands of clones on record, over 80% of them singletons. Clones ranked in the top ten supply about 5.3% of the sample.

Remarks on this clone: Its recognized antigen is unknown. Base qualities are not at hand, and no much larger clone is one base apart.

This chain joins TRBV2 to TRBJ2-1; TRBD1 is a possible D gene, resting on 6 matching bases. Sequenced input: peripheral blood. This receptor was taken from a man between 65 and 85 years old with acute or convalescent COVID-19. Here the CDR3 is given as CASSKATGNNEQFF. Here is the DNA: TGTGCCAGCAGTAAGGCGACAGGTAACAATGAGCAGTTCTTC.